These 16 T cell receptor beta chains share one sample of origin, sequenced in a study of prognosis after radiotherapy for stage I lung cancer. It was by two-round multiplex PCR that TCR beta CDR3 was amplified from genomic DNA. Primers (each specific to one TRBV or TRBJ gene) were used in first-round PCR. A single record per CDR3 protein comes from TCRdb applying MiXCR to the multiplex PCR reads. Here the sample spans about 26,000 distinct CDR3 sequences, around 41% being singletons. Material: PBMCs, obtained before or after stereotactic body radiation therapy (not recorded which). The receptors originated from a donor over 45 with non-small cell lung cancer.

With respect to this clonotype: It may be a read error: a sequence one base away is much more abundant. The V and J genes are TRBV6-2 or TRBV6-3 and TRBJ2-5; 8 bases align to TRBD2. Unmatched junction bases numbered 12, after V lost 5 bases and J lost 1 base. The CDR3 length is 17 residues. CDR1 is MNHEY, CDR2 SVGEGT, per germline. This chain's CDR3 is CASSDLSIGGGQETQYF. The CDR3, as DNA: TGTGCCAGCAGTGACCTCTCTATCGGGGGGGGCCAAGAGACCCAGTACTTC.

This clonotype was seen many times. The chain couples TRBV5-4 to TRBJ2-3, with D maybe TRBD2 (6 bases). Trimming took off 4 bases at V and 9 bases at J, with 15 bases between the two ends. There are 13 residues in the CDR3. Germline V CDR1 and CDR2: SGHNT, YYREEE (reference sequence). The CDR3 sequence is CASSNLARETQYF. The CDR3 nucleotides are TGTGCCAGCAGCAATCTAGCGAGGGAGACGCAGTATTTT.

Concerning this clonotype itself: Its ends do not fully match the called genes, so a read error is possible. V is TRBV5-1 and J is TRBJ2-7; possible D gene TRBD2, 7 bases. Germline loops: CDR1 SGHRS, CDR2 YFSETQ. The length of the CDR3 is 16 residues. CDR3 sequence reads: CASSVNGLEGTYEQYF. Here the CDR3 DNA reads TGTGCCAGCAGCGTGAATGGACTAGAGGGGACATACGAGCAGTACTTC.

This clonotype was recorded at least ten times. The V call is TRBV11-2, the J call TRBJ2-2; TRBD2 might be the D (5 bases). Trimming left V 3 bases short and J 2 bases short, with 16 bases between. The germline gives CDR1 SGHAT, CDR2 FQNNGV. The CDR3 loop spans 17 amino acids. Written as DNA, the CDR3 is TGTGCCAGCAGCTTTACCCTTACGGGGTATAACACCGGGGAGCTGTTTTTT. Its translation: CASSFTLTGYNTGELFF.

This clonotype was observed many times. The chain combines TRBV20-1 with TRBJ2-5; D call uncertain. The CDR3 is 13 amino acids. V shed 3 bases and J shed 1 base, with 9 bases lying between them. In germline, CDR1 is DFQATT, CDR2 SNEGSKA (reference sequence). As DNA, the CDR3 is TGCAGTGCTAGCGGAATAAGCCAAGAGACCCAGTACTTC. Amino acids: CSASGISQETQYF.

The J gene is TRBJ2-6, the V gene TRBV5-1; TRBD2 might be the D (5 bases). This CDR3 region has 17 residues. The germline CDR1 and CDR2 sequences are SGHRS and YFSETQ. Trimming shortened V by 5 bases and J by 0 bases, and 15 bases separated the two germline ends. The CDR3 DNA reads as TGCGCCAGCAGGCCCGGGAAAAGGGCCTCTGGGGCCAACGTCCTGACTTTC. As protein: CASRPGKRASGANVLTF. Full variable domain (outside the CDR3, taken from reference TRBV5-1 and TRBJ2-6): KAGVTQTPRYLIKTRGQQVTLSCSPISGHRSVSWYQQTPGQGLQFLFEYFSETQRNKGNFPGRFSGRQFSNSRSEMNVSTLELGDSALYLCASRPGKRASGANVLTFGAGSRLTVL.

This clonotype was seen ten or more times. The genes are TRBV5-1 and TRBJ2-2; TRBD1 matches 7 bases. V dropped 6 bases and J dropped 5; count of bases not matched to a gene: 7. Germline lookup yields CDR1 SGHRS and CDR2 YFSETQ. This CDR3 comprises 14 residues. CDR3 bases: TGCGCCAGCAACCGGGACAGACCTACCGGGGAGCTGTTTTTT. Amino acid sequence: CASNRDRPTGELFF.

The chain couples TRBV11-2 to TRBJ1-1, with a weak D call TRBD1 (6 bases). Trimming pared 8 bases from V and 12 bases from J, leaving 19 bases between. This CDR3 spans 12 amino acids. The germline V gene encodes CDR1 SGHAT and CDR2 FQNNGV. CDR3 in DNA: TGTGCCAGCTCACCAGGGCAGGGGCTAACTTTCTTT. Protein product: CASSPGQGLTFF. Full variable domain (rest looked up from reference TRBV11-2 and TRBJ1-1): EAGVAQSPRYKIIEKRQSVAFWCNPISGHATLYWYQQILGQGPKLLIQFQNNGVVDDSQLPKDRFSAERLKGVDSTLKIQPAKLEDSAVYLCASSPGQGLTFFGQGTRLTVV.

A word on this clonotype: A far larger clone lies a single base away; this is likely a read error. This CDR3 is CAISLTDATYEQYF. For the CDR3, the DNA is TGTGCCATCAGCTTGACCGACGCCACCTACGAGCAGTACTTC. The V and J genes are TRBV12-3 or TRBV12-4 and TRBJ2-7; no firm D call. This CDR3 is built from 14 residues. V was shortened by 10 bases and J by 2 bases, with 18 bases between the two germline ends.

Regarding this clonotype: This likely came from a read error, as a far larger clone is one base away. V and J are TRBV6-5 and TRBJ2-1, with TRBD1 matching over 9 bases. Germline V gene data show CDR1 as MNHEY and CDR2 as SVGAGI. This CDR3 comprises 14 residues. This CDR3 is CSSRTGTGSNEQFF. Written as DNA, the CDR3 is TGTTCCAGCAGAACCGGGACAGGGAGTAATGAGCAGTTCTTC.

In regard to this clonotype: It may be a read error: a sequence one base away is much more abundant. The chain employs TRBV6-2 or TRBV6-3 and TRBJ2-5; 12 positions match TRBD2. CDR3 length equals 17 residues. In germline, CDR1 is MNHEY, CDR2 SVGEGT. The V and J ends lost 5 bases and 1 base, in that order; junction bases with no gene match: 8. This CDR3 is CASSDLPSGGGQETQYF. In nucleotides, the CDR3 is TGTGCCAGCAGTGACCTCCCTAGCGGGGGGGGCCAAGAGACCCAGTACTTC.

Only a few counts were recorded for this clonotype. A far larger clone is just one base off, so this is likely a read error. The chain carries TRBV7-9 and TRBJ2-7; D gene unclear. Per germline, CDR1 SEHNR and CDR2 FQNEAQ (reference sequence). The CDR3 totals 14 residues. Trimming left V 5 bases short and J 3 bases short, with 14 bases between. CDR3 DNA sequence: TGTGCCAGCAGCGCGAACATGGTCGACTACGAGCAGTACTTC. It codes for CASSANMVDYEQYF.

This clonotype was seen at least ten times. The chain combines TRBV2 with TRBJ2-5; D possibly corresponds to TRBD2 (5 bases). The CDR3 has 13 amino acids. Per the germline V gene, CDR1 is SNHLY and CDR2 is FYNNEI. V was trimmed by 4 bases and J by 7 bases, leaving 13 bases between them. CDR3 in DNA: TGTGCCAGCAGTGCCGCCGGGAAGGGGACCCAGTACTTC. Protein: CASSAAGKGTQYF.

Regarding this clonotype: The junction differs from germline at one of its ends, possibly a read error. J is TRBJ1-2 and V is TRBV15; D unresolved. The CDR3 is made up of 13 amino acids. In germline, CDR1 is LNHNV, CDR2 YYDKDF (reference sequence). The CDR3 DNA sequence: TGTGCCACCAGCACTGCTGAGGGCTATTGCTACACCTTC. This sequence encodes CATSTAEGYCYTF.

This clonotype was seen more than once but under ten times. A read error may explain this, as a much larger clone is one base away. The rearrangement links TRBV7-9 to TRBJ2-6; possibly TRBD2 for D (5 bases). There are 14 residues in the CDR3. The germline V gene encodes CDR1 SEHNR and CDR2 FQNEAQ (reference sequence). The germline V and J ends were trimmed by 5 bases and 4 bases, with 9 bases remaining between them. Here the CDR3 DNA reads TGTGCCAGCAGCCGCGGGTACGGGGCCAACGTCCTGACTTTC. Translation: CASSRGYGANVLTF.

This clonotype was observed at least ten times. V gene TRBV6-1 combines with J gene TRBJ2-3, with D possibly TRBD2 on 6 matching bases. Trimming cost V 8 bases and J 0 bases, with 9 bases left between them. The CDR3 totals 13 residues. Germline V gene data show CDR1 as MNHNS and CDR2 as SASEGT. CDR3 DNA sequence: TGTGCCAGCGGCCTAGCGAGCACAGATACGCAGTATTTT. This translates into CASGLASTDTQYF.